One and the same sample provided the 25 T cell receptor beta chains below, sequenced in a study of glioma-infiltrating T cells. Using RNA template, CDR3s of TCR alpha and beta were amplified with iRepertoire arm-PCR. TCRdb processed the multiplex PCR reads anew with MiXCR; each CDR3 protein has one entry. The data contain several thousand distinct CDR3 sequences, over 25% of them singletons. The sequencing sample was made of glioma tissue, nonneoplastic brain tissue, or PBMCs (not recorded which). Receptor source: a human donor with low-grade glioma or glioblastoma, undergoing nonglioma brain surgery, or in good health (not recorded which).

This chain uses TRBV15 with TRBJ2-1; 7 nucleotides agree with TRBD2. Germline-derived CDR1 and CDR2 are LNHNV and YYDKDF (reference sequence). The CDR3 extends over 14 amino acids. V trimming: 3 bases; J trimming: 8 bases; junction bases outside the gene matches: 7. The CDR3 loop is CATSSVGRADEQFF. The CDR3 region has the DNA TGTGCCACCAGCAGCGTTGGGAGGGCCGATGAGCAGTTCTTC. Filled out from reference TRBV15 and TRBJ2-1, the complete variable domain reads DAMVIQNPRYQVTQFGKPVTLSCSQTLNHNVMYWYQQKSSQAPKLLFHYYDKDFNNEADTPDNFQSRRPNTSFCFLDIRSPGLGDTAMYLCATSSVGRADEQFFGPGTRLTVL.

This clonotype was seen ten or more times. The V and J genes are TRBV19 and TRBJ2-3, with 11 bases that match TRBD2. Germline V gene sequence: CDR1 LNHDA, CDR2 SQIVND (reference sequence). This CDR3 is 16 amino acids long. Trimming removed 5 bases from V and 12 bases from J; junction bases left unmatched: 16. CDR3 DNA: TGTGCCAGTAGTCCCACACGGAGGGATAGCGGGAGGGCCCAGTATTTT. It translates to CASSPTRRDSGRAQYF.

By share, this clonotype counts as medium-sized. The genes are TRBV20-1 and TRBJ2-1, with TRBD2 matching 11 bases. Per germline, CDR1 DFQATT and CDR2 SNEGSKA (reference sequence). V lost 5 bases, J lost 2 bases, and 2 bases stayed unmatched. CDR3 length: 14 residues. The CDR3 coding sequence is TGCAGTGCTTTTAGCGGGAGGGCCTACAATGAGCAGTTCTTC. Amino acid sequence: CSAFSGRAYNEQFF.

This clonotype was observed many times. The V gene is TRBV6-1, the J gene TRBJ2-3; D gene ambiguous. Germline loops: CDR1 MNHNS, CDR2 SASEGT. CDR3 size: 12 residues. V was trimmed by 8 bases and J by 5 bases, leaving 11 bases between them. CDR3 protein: CASGLVRDTQYF. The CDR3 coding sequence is TGTGCCAGCGGCCTAGTCAGAGATACGCAGTATTTT.

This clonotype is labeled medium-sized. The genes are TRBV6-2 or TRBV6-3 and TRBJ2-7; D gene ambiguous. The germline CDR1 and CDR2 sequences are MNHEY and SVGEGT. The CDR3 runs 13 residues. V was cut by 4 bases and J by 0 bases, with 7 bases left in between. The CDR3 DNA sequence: TGTGCCAGCAGTTTTCGGGTCTCCTACGAGCAGTACGTC. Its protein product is CASSFRVSYEQYV.

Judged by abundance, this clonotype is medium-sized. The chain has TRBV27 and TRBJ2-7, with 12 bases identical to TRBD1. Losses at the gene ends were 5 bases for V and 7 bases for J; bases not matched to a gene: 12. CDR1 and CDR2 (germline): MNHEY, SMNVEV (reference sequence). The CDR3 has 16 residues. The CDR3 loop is CASSNRPGQGAQEQYV. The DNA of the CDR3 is TGTGCCAGCAGTAATAGACCGGGACAGGGGGCGCAGGAGCAGTACGTC.

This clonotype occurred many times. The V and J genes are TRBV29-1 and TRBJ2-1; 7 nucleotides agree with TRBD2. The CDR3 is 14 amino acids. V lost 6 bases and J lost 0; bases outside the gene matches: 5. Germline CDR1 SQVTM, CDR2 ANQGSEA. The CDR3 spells CSVYGGSSYNEQFF. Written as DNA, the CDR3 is TGCAGCGTCTATGGCGGGAGCTCCTACAATGAGCAGTTCTTC.

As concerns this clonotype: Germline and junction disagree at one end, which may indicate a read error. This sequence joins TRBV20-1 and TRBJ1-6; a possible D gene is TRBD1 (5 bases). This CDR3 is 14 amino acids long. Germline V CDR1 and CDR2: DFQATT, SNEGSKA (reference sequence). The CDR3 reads CSAQEYRWNSPLPF. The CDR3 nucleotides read TGCAGTGCCCAGGAGTACAGGTGGAATTCACCCCTCCCCTTT.

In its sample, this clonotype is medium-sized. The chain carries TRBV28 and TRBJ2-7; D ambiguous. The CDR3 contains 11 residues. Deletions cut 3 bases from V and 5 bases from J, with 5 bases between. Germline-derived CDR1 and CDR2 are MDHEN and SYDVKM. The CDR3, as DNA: TGTGCCAGCAGTTTTCTGGACGAGCAGTACTTC. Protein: CASSFLDEQYF.

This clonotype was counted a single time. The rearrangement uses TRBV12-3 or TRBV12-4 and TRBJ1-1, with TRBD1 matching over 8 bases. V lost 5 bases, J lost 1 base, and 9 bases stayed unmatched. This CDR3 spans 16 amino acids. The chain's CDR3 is CASSPNRQGTNTEAFF. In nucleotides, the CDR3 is TGTGCCAGCAGTCCAAATAGACAGGGGACGAACACTGAAGCTTTCTTT.

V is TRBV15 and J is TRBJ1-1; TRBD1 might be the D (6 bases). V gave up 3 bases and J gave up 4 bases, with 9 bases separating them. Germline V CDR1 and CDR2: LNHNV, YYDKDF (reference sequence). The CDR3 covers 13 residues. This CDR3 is CATSRSGVTEAFF. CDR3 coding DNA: TGTGCCACCAGCAGGTCAGGGGTCACTGAAGCTTTCTTT.

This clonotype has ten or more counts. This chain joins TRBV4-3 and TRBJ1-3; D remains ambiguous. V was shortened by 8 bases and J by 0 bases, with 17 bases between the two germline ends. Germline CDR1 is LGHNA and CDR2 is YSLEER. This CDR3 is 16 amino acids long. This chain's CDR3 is CASSRTERDSGNTIYF. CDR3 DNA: TGCGCCAGCTCCCGGACGGAGAGAGACTCTGGAAACACCATATATTTT.

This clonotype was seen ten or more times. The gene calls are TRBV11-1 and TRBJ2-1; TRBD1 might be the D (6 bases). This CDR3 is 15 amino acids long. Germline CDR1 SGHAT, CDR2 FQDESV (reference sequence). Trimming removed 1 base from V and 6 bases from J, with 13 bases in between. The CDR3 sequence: CASSLGLAGANEQFF. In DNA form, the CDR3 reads TGTGCCAGCAGCTTAGGCCTAGCAGGGGCCAATGAGCAGTTCTTC.

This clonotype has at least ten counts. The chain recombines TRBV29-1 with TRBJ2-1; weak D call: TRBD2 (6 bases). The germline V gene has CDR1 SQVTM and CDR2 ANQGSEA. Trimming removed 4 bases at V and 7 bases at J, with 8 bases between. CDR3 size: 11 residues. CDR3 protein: CSVVRGNEQFF. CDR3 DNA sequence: TGCAGCGTTGTCCGGGGGAATGAGCAGTTCTTC.

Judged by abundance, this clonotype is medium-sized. The CDR3 DNA is TGTGCCAGCAGTGAAGGGGCCGTCTACGAGCAGTACGTC. This sequence encodes CASSEGAVYEQYV. The chain recombines TRBV6-1 with TRBJ2-7, with D uncertain. The CDR3 extends over 13 amino acids. V was clipped by 1 base and J by 3 bases, with 7 bases between them. Germline V gene lookup returns CDR1 MNHNS and CDR2 SASEGT.

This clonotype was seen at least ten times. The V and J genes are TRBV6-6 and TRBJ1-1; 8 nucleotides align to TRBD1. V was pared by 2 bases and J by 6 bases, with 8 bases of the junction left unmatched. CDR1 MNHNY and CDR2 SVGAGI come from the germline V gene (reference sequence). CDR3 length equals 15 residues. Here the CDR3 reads CASSYKGQGISEAFF. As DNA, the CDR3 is TGTGCCAGCAGTTACAAAGGACAGGGTATCTCTGAAGCTTTCTTT.

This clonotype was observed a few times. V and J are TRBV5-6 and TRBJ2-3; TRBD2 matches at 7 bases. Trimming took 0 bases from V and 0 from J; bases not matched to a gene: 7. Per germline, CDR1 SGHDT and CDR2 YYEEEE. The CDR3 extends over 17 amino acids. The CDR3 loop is CASSLGLADTSTDTQYF. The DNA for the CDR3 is TGTGCCAGCAGCTTGGGACTAGCTGATACTAGCACAGATACGCAGTATTTT.

The CDR3: CASSEAKGKDGYTF. CDR3 nucleotides: TGTGCCAGCAGTGAAGCAAAGGGGAAAGATGGCTACACCTTC. The chain couples TRBV6-1 to TRBJ1-2; TRBD1 might be the D (5 bases). The V gene's germline CDR1 is MNHNS and CDR2 SASEGT. The length of the CDR3 is 14 residues. With 0 bases removed from V and 6 bases from J, the gap between germline ends came to 11 bases.

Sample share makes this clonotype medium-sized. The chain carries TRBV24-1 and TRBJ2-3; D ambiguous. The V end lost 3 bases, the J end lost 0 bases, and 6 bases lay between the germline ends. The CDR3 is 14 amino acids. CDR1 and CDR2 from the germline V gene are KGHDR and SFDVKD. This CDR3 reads CATSDRTSTDTQYF. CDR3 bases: TGTGCCACCAGTGATAGAACTAGCACAGATACGCAGTATTTT.

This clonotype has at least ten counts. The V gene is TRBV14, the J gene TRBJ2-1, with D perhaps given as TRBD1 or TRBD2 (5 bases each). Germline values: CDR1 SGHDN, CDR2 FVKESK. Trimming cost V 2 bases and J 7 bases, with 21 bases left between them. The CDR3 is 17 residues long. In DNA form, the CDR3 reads TGTGCCAGCAGCCAATACTCCGGGACGTCGGGGTATAATGAGCAGTTCTTC. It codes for CASSQYSGTSGYNEQFF.

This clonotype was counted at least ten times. CDR3 in amino acids: CASSSGQLSPLHF. The CDR3 DNA reads as TGTGCCAGCTCATCGGGACAGCTTTCACCCCTCCACTTT. The chain recombines TRBV18 with TRBJ1-6, with TRBD1 matching 7 bases. J lost 9 bases, V lost 5 bases, and 4 bases had no gene match. CDR1 KGHSH and CDR2 LQKENI come from the germline V gene. The CDR3 spans 13 residues. The variable domain in full, completed from reference TRBV18 and TRBJ1-6, reads NAGVMQNPRHLVRRRGQEARLRCSPMKGHSHVYWYRQLPEEGLKFMVYLQKENIIDESGMPKERFSAEFPKEGPSILRIQQVVRGDSAAYFCASSSGQLSPLHFGNGTRLTVT.

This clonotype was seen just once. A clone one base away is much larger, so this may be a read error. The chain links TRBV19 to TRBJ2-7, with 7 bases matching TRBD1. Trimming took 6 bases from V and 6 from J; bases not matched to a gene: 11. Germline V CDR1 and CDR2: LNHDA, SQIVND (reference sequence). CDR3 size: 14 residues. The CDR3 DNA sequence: TGTGCCAGTAGGAGACAGGGATCCCAGGCCGAGCAGTACTTC. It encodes CASRRQGSQAEQYF.

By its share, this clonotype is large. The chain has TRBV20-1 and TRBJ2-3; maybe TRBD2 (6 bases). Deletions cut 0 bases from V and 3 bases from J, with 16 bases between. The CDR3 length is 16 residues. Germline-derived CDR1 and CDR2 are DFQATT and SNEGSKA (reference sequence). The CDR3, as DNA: TGCAGTGCTAGAGATCCGACGGGGAGGAGTACAGATACGCAGTATTTT. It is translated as CSARDPTGRSTDTQYF.

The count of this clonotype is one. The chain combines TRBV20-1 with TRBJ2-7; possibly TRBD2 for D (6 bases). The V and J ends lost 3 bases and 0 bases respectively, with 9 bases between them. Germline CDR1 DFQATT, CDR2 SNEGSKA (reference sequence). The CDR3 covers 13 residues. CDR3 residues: CSAREGSSYEQYF. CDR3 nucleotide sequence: TGCAGTGCTAGGGAGGGGAGCTCCTACGAGCAGTACTTC.

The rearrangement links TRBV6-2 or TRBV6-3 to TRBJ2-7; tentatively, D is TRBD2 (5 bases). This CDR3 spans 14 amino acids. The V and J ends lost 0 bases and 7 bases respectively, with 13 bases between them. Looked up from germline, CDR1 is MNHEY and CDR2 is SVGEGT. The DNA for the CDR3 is TGTGCCAGCAGTTACTCCGGGAACGGCGGTGAGCAGTACGTC. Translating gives CASSYSGNGGEQYV.